This record looks at one T cell receptor (beta chain) sequence and its context. What it binds is not known. The data were obtained in a study of post-analysis software for immune sequencing data. Study findings and constraints: For normalized Chao1 diversity, multiple sclerosis patients scored significantly lower than controls did. Patients had higher frequencies than controls of five or six TRBV segments, including TRBV5-6, TRBV5-1 and TRBV20-1.

The CDR3 is 15 residues long. The ends were cut back, 3 bases at V and 2 bases at J, with 12 bases in the middle. Germline assignment: CDR1 SGHTA and CDR2 FQGTGA. The TCR beta cDNA libraries contained unique molecular identifiers. In TCRdb, the PCR reads were re-called with MiXCR into one record per CDR3 protein. In the table there are 820,000 or so distinct CDR3 sequences, roughly 50% of which are singletons. The sequenced sample was blood. This sequence originates from a girl between 10 and 17 years old with multiple sclerosis. This chain uses TRBV7-3 with TRBJ2-3; D is unclear. The CDR3 loop is CASSLSDKDTDTQYF. The DNA for the CDR3 is TGTGCCAGCAGCTTGTCCGACAAGGACACAGATACGCAGTATTTT.